A single sample gave rise to the 14 T cell receptor beta chains below, sequenced in a study of cytomegalovirus exposure and HLA in healthy donors. The PCR was carried out with 60 Vbeta primers and 13 Jbeta primers. Libraries were prepared by immunoSEQ multiplex PCR; TCRdb keeps only in-frame clonotypes and omits some of them. The sample shows more than 110,000 clones, less than 85% of them seen only once. The sequencing sample was made of PBMCs. These TCRs come from a man between 40 and 49 years old in good health and CMV-seropositive.

The chain has TRBV6-6 and TRBJ1-1, with D possibly matching TRBD1 (5 bases). Trimming removed 4 bases from V and 4 bases from J, with 10 bases in between. The germline V gene has CDR1 MNHNY and CDR2 SVGAGI (reference sequence). This CDR3 has 13 amino acids. CDR3 loop: CASSLRGSTEAFF. CDR3 sequence (DNA): TGTGCCAGCAGTTTACGGGGGAGCACTGAAGCTTTCTTT.

This clone was seen only once. The chain combines TRBV28 with TRBJ2-1; maybe TRBD1 (5 bases). Trimming left V 5 bases short and J 5 bases short, with 13 bases between. Germline values: CDR1 MDHEN, CDR2 SYDVKM. This CDR3 contains 14 residues. CDR3 sequence: CASSTQGWNNEQFF. The CDR3 bases are TGTGCCAGCAGTACTCAGGGTTGGAACAATGAGCAGTTCTTC. The whole variable domain, remainder taken from reference TRBV28 and TRBJ2-1, is DVKVTQSSRYLVKRTGEKVFLECVQDMDHENMFWYRQDPGLGLRLIYFSYDVKMKEKGDIPEGYSVSREKKERFSLILESASTNQTSMYLCASSTQGWNNEQFFGPGTRLTVL.

The chain recombines TRBV9 with TRBJ2-7, with TRBD2 matching 12 bases. The germline CDR1 and CDR2 sequences are SGDLS and YYNGEE. J gave up 1 base and V 0 bases, and 20 bases lay outside the gene matches. The CDR3 spans 22 residues. Written as DNA, the CDR3 is TGTGCCAGCAGCGTAGCTACACCGGGACTAGCGGGCCAGAGCCCTGGATCCTACGAGCAGTACTTC. Residues: CASSVATPGLAGQSPGSYEQYF. Full variable domain (rest looked up from reference TRBV9 and TRBJ2-7): DSGVTQTPKHLITATGQRVTLRCSPRSGDLSVYWYQQSLDQGLQFLIQYYNGEERAKGNILERFSAQQFPDLHSELNLSSLELGDSALYFCASSVATPGLAGQSPGSYEQYFGPGTRLTVT.

The chain uses TRBV7-8 and TRBJ2-7; 10 bases align to TRBD2. In germline, CDR1 is SGHVS, CDR2 FQNEAQ. CDR3 size: 14 residues. Trimming removed 5 bases from V and 4 bases from J; junction bases left unmatched: 5. CDR3 nucleotides: TGTGCCAGCAGCGCGCTAGCGGGAGTGTACGAGCAGTACTTC. Translating gives CASSALAGVYEQYF.

The rearrangement joins TRBV5-4 to TRBJ1-2; D remains unclear. Germline CDR1 SGHNT, CDR2 YYREEE (reference sequence). This CDR3 spans 16 amino acids. V dropped 0 bases and J dropped 8 bases, with 20 bases sitting between them. The CDR3 DNA reads TGTGCCAGCAGCTTGGACCCCTCGGCGGCTGTCTTCGGCTACACCTTC. Protein: CASSLDPSAAVFGYTF.

The table lists this clone with a few counts. The V and J genes are TRBV29-1 and TRBJ1-2; 7 bases line up with TRBD1. The CDR3 is 13 residues long. After removal of 5 bases from V and 5 bases from J, the junction contained 8 bases not matched to a gene. In germline, CDR1 is SQVTM, CDR2 ANQGSEA. The CDR3 DNA sequence: TGCAGCGTTCCCGGGACAGCTTCGTATGGCTACACCTTC. Its translation: CSVPGTASYGYTF.

The chain combines TRBV2 with TRBJ1-1; D unresolved. Between the trimmed V and J ends, which lost 0 bases and 0 bases, there was a span of 5 bases. The CDR3 is 14 amino acids. Germline V lookup: CDR1 SNHLY, CDR2 FYNNEI. The CDR3 sequence is CASSEARLNTEAFF. In DNA, the CDR3 is TGTGCCAGCAGTGAAGCGCGGTTGAACACTGAAGCTTTCTTT.

This chain connects TRBV28 to TRBJ1-2; the D gene is possibly TRBD1 (5 bases). Germline loops: CDR1 MDHEN, CDR2 SYDVKM. The V end was cut by 7 bases, the J end by 4 bases, with 13 bases between. The CDR3 spans 13 residues. The CDR3 loop is CASIDDRIYGYTF. The CDR3 DNA follows: TGTGCCAGCATCGACGACAGAATCTATGGCTACACCTTC.

A single count supports this clone. The chain is built from TRBV4-3 and TRBJ1-6; 9 bases match TRBD1. Germline CDR1 LGHNA, CDR2 YSLEER. V lost 0 bases to trimming and J lost 9 bases; unmatched junction nucleotides: 6. This CDR3 comprises 16 residues. In DNA, the CDR3 is TGCGCCAGCAGCCAAGAGACGGGACAGGGAGTTTCACCCCTCCACTTT. It encodes CASSQETGQGVSPLHF.

This chain uses TRBV27 with TRBJ1-5; a possible D gene is TRBD1 (6 bases). V was shortened by 0 bases and J by 0 bases, with 12 bases between the two germline ends. The CDR3 is 17 residues long. Looked up from germline, CDR1 is MNHEY and CDR2 is SMNVEV (reference sequence). CDR3 amino acids: CASSLSRTVNSNQPQHF. Written as DNA, the CDR3 is TGTGCCAGCAGTTTATCAAGGACAGTAAATAGCAATCAGCCCCAGCATTTT.

This rearrangement joins TRBV7-6 to TRBJ2-7, with 10 bases that match TRBD1. V lost 5 bases and J lost 3; bases outside the gene matches: 7. The CDR3 consists of 15 residues. Germline CDR1 SGHVS, CDR2 FNYEAQ. This CDR3 reads CASSPTGQGIYEQYF. CDR3 in DNA: TGTGCCAGCAGCCCTACGGGACAGGGGATCTACGAGCAGTACTTC. Full variable domain (outside the CDR3, taken from reference TRBV7-6 and TRBJ2-7): GAGVSQSPRYKVTKRGQDVALRCDPISGHVSLYWYRQALGQGPEFLTYFNYEAQQDKSGLPNDRFSAERPEGSISTLTIQRTEQRDSAMYRCASSPTGQGIYEQYFGPGTRLTVT.

The CDR3 protein is CASSQLLKSNEKLFF. Here the CDR3 DNA reads TGCGCCAGCAGCCAACTCTTGAAGAGTAATGAAAAACTGTTTTTT. The chain links TRBV4-3 to TRBJ1-4; D remains ambiguous. The CDR3 sequence is 15 residues long. The germline V gene has CDR1 LGHNA and CDR2 YSLEER. The V and J ends lost 2 bases and 4 bases respectively, with 11 bases between them.

The V gene is TRBV6-1, the J gene TRBJ2-5, with D perhaps TRBD1 (5 bases). In germline, CDR1 is MNHNS, CDR2 SASEGT. The V gene lost 6 bases and the J gene lost 1 base, with 6 bases spanning the gap. CDR3 length equals 12 residues. The CDR3 bases are TGTGCCAGCAGACAGGTCCAAGAGACCCAGTACTTC. Its protein is CASRQVQETQYF.

This chain joins TRBV2 and TRBJ1-2, with TRBD1 as a possible D gene (6 bases). Trimming took 6 bases from V and 5 from J, leaving 19 bases between them. This CDR3 region has 15 residues. CDR1 and CDR2 (germline): SNHLY, FYNNEI. Here the CDR3 reads CASREHTGRSYGYTF. CDR3 bases: TGTGCCAGCAGGGAACATACAGGGCGATCGTATGGCTACACCTTC. Full variable domain (outside the CDR3, taken from reference TRBV2 and TRBJ1-2): EPEVTQTPSHQVTQMGQEVILRCVPISNHLYFYWYRQILGQKVEFLVSFYNNEISEKSEIFDDQFSVERPDGSNFTLKIRSTKLEDSAMYFCASREHTGRSYGYTFGSGTRLTVV.